The sequence of this T cell receptor beta chain was determined in a study of control samples from healthy donors and cancer patients. This clone was observed a single time. V dropped 0 bases and J dropped 4; count of bases not matched to a gene: 8. Germline V CDR1 and CDR2: SGHRS, YFSETQ. The length of the CDR3 is 18 residues. Profiling relied on immunoSEQ multiplex PCR, and the TCRdb table lists in-frame clones only, not all of them. Of 90,000 to 140,000 clones listed, around 82% were seen once; the top ten hold about 13%. The sequenced sample consisted of blood. The chain links TRBV5-1 to TRBJ2-3, with 13 bases lining up with TRBD2. The sequence was obtained from a woman between 50 and 59 years old in good health. CDR3 residues: CASSLGLAGGRRADTQYF. For the CDR3, the DNA is TGCGCCAGCAGCTTGGGACTAGCGGGGGGAAGGCGGGCAGATACGCAGTATTTT.